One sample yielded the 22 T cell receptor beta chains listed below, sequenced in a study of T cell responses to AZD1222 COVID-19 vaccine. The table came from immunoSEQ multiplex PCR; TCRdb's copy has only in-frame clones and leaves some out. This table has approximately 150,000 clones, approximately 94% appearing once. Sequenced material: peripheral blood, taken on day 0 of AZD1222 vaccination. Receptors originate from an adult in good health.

CDR3 nucleotide sequence: TGTGCCAACAGATCCCGGGAAGGGGTTGAGCAGTTCTTC. Its protein product is CANRSREGVEQFF. The chain joins TRBV19 to TRBJ2-1; tentatively, D is TRBD1 or TRBD2 (5 bases each). This CDR3 has 13 residues. Trimming cost V 10 bases and J 9 bases, with 19 bases left between them. Germline V gene lookup returns CDR1 LNHDA and CDR2 SQIVND (reference sequence).

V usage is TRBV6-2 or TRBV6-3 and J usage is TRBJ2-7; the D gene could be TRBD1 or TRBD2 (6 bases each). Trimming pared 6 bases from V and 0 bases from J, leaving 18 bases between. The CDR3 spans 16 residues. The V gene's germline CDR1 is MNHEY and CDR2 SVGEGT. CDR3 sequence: CASSNRGGPSSYEQYF. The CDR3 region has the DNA TGTGCCAGCAGCAACCGTGGGGGGCCTAGCTCCTACGAGCAGTACTTC.

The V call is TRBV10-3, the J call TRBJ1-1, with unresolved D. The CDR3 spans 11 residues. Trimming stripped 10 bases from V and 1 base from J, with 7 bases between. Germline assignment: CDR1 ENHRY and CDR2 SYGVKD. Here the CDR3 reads CATQTNTEAFF. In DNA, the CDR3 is TGTGCCACCCAAACGAACACTGAAGCTTTCTTT.

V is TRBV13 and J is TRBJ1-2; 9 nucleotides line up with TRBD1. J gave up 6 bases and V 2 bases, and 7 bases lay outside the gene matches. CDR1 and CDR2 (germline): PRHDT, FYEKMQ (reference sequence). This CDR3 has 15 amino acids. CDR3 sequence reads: CASSLLRGTGHGYTF. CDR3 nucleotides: TGTGCCAGCAGCTTATTACGAGGGACAGGGCATGGCTACACCTTC.

This chain's CDR3 is CATSRVRDRGYEQYF. DNA of the CDR3: TGTGCCACCAGCAGAGTACGAGACAGGGGGTACGAGCAGTACTTC. The chain combines TRBV15 with TRBJ2-7; TRBD1 agrees at 9 bases. The CDR3 runs 15 residues. Germline V gives CDR1 LNHNV, CDR2 YYDKDF (reference sequence). The junction had 5 bases not matched to a gene; V was cut back by 1 base and J by 4 bases.

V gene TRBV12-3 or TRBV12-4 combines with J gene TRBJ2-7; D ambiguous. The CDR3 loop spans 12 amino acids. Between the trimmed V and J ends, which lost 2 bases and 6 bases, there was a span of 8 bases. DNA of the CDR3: TGTGCCAGCAGTTTATTTGGGCGCGAGCAGTACTTC. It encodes CASSLFGREQYF.

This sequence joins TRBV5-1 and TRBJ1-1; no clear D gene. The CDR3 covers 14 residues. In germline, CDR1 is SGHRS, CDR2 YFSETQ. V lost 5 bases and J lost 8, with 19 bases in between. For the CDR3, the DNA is TGCGCCAGCAGTCACGACACCATACTAGGGGAAGCTTTCTTT. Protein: CASSHDTILGEAFF.

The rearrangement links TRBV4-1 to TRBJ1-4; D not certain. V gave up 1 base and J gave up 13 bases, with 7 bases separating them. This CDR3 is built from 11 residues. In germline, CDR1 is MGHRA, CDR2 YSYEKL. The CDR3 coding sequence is TGCGCCAGCAGCCAAGGAGACGGACTGTTTTTT. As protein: CASSQGDGLFF.

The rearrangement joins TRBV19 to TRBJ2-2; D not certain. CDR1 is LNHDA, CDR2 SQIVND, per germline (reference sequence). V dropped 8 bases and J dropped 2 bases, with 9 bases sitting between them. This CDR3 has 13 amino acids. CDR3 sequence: CASRSRNTGELFF. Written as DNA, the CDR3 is TGTGCCAGTCGATCTAGAAACACCGGGGAGCTGTTTTTT.

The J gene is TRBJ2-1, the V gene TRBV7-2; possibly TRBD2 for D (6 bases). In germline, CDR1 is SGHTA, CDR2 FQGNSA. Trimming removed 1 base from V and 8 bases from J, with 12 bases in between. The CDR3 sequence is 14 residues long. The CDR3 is CASSLGHPGDEQFF. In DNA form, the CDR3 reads TGTGCCAGCAGCTTAGGACATCCGGGAGATGAGCAGTTCTTC.

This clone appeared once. The CDR3, as DNA: TGTGCCAGCAGCTTAGCGAAGGATCTAGCGGGAGCCTACGAGCAGTACTTC. It specifies CASSLAKDLAGAYEQYF. This rearrangement joins TRBV7-9 to TRBJ2-7, with TRBD2 matching 10 bases. The germline CDR1 and CDR2 sequences are SEHNR and FQNEAQ (reference sequence). Trimming cost V 0 bases and J 2 bases; bases outside gene matches: 7. This CDR3 contains 17 residues.

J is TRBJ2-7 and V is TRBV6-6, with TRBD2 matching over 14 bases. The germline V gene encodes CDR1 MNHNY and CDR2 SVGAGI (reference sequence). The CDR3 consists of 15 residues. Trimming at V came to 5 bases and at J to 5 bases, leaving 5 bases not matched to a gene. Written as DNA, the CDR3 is TGTGCCAGCAGTCCGGGACTAGCGGGAGCCCACGAGCAGTACTTC. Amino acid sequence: CASSPGLAGAHEQYF.

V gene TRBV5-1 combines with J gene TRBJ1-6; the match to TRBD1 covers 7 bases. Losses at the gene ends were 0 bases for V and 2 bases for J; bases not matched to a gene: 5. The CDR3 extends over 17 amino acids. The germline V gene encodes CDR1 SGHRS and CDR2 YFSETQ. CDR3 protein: CASSLGTGPTYNSPLHF. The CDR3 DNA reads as TGCGCCAGCAGCTTGGGGACAGGACCCACCTATAATTCACCCCTCCACTTT.

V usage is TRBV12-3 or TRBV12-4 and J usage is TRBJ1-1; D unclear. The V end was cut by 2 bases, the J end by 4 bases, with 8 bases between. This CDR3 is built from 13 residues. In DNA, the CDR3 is TGTGCCAGCAGTTTACGAGACGGCACTGAAGCTTTCTTT. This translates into CASSLRDGTEAFF.

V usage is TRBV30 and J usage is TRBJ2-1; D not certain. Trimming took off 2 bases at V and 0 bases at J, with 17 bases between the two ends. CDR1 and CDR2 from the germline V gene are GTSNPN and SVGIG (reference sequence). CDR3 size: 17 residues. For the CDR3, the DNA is TGTGCCTGGAGTATGTTTGGGCGGTTGAGCTCCTACAATGAGCAGTTCTTC. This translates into CAWSMFGRLSSYNEQFF.

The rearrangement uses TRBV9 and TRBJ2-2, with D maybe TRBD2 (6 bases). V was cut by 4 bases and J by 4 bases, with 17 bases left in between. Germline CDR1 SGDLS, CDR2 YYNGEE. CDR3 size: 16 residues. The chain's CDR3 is CASSQDPGVGTGELFF. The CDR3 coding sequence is TGTGCCAGCAGCCAAGATCCGGGGGTGGGCACCGGGGAGCTGTTTTTT.

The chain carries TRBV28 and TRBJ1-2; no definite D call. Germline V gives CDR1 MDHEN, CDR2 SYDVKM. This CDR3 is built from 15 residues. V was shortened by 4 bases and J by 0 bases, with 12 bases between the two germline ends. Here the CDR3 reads CASSSPRGTNYGYTF. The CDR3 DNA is TGTGCCAGCAGTTCACCCCGGGGAACTAACTATGGCTACACCTTC.

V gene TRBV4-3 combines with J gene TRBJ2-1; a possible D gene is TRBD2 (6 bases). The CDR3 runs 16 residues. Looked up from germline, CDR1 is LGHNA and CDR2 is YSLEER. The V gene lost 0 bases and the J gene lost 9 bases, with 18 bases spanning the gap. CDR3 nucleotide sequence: TGCGCCAGCAGCCAAGAACCGAGGCCAGTTAGCGGTGAGCAGTTCTTC. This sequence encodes CASSQEPRPVSGEQFF.

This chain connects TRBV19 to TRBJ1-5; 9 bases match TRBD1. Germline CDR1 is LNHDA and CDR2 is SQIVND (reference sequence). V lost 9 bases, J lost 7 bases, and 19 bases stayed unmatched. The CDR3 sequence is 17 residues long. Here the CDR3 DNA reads TGTGCCAGCTCATCTAGGGGGGGTGCGGACAGGGGCCAGCCCCAGCATTTT. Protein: CASSSRGGADRGQPQHF.

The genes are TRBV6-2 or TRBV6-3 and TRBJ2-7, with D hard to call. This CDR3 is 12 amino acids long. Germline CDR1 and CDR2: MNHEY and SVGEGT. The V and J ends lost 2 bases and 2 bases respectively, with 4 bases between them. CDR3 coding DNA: TGTGCCAGCAGTTACCACCCCTACGAGCAGTACTTC. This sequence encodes CASSYHPYEQYF.

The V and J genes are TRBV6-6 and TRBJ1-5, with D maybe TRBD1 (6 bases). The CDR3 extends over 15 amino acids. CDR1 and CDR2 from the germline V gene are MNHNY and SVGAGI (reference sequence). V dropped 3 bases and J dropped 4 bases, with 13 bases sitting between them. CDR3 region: CASSYQPGDNQPQHF. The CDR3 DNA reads TGTGCCAGCAGTTATCAACCAGGGGATAATCAGCCCCAGCATTTT.

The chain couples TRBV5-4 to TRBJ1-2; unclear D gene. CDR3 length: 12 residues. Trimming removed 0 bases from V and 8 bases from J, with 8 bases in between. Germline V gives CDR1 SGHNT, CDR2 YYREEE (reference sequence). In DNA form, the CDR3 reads TGTGCCAGCAGCTTGGGGGCCGGAGGCTACACCTTC. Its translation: CASSLGAGGYTF.